The source of this T cell receptor beta chain is a study of spatial heterogeneity in lung cancer. Findings of the study overall: The study found ubiquitous expanded tumor TCRs in blood more at resection than follow-up.

Comments on this clonotype: Antigen unknown.

TCRdb called the 5' RACE reads again in MiXCR, with one record for every CDR3 protein. The sample has around 27,000 distinct CDR3 sequences; approximately 5.4% are singletons. V trimming: 3 bases; J trimming: 3 bases; junction bases outside the gene matches: 3. Germline lookup yields CDR1 MGHDK and CDR2 SYGVNS. The CDR3 extends over 17 amino acids. Time point denoted: blood at routine non-recurrence follow-up after resection. Unsorted samples of tumor, nontumor lung or frozen PBMC had their whole RNA sequenced. The source of this sequence is a male donor with early-stage non-small cell lung cancer. The specimen was PBMCs, collected at follow-up. This chain uses TRBV25-1 with TRBJ2-2; 14 bases are a match to TRBD2. The CDR3 here is CASSDWGLAGDTGELFF. Here the CDR3 DNA reads TGTGCCAGCAGTGATTGGGGACTAGCGGGGGACACCGGGGAGCTGTTTTTT. Filled out from reference TRBV25-1 and TRBJ2-2, the complete variable domain reads EADIYQTPRYLVIGTGKKITLECSQTMGHDKMYWYQQDPGMELHLIHYSYGVNSTEKGDLSSESTVSRIRTEHFPLTLESARPSHTSQYLCASSDWGLAGDTGELFFGEGSRLTVL.